This paragraph covers one TCR beta chain sequence. This clonotype was found a few times. No cognate antigen has been identified for it. No base qualities exist here, and no much larger clone lies one base off it. What this sample's time point label stands for: newly diagnosed GD, antithyroid drugs for less than 3 months. For both TCR sequencing and RNA sequencing, RNA was extracted from PBMCs in TRIzol. The diagnosis of Graves' disease was made according to American Thyroid Association guidelines. Recruitment of patients was carried out at an endocrinology department in Xi'an, China. Each patient gave 9 to 10 milliliters of peripheral blood, collected in an EDTA anticoagulant tube. Ficoll Paque Plus density gradient separation was used to isolate PBMCs, and no further T cell sorting was done. An Agilent 2100 Bioanalyzer and agarose gel were used to assess RNA quality, and a NanoDrop 2000 was used to measure RNA concentration.

The V and J ends are trimmed by 5 bases and 0 bases, leaving 16 bases between them. The CDR3 spans 16 residues, from the cysteine through the phenylalanine. The sequence is cut down to CDR3 DNA, 48 bases in frame from base 1. From a lookup of the germline V gene (reference sequence), CDR1 and CDR2 are DFQATT and SNEGSKA. Library preparation employed multiplex PCR. For sequencing, an Illumina HiSeq 4000 was employed. iRepertoire HTBI primers and Arm-PCR amplification of CDR3 regions were used to construct TCR beta libraries. PCR products were gel purified before sequencing. The original pipeline was this. Gene usage analysis of CDR3 amino acid clonotypes relied on the 60 or so TRBV and 13 to 15 TRBJ segments identified across samples. Filtered high-quality paired reads were merged into contigs using COPE and FqMerger. BLAST was used to align contigs to the IMGT TRBV, TRBD and TRBJ reference genes, and CDR3 was defined following IMGT. Clonotypes above 0.1% frequency were classified as highly expanded clones. Repertoire diversity was measured by Shannon entropy, and V-J evenness by the Gini coefficient. A clonotype was considered public if more than one individual shared it. In TCRdb, the public reads were trimmed at Q25 with fastp and aligned with MiXCR, with productive beta chains retained. Each entry merges the rows of one CDR3 protein and shows their most common DNA and genes. The V and J calls and clone size are TCRdb's, not the authors'. This sample comprises 350,000 to 500,000 distinct CDR3 sequences, roughly 15% of them detected only once. The ten most abundant clones make up 20% to 25% of the sample.

This entry comes from a study of regulatory T cells in long-lasting Graves disease (dated by TCRdb to about 2021). In terms of the full investigation: In the newly diagnosed Graves' disease group, patients had been taking antithyroid drugs for less than 3 months. This study used TCR sequencing and RNA sequencing of peripheral blood to compare persistent Graves' disease patients against newly diagnosed Graves' disease patients. The study was conducted in China and was registered as a clinical trial. A total of around 35 samples underwent TCR sequencing, from some 13 patients with persistent Graves' disease and about 20 patients with newly diagnosed Graves' disease.

General conclusions and limits of the study: Preferential use of TRBV28, TRBJ1-2 and TRBJ2-5 was observed in persistent disease, whereas TRBV20-1 and TRBJ2-1 were favored in newly diagnosed disease. As a limitation, the authors acknowledged that the small sample size may reduce accuracy. The study examined only peripheral blood because the primary lesion, thyroid tissue, could not be accessed. Only the TCR beta chain was sequenced and analyzed. Persistent Graves' disease patients showed lower TCR Shannon entropy and fewer highly expanded clones than newly diagnosed patients, suggesting clonal expansion. Persistent patients shared more public clonotypes among themselves (around 2,700) than newly diagnosed patients did (approximately 900).

The sample also formed part of further work on T cells in Graves' hyperthyroidism and ophthalmopathy. That second publication adds: Stable Graves' hyperthyroidism was defined as the absence of progression to ophthalmopathy over 18 months of follow-up. Hyperthyroidism patients were aged 18 to 65 years and newly diagnosed, with disease duration of less than 2 months. Exclusion was applied to patients with uncontrolled infections, other autoimmune diseases, pregnancy or lactation. Diagnoses were based on clinical symptoms, serum thyroxine and TRAb, thyroid ultrasound and orbital computed tomography. The first round of RT-PCR for the TCR CDR3 was performed with the HTBI primer set and the Qiagen OneStep RT-PCR kit. Most expanded thyroid clonotypes (frequency above 0.001) were also detected in blood, suggesting blood repertoires may reflect thyroid immune responses. A 13 V-J signature model separated ophthalmopathy from stable hyperthyroidism, with approximately 87% sensitivity and about 81% specificity in cross-validation and 80%/75% in testing. In validation, the model predicted progression to ophthalmopathy a median of approximately 6.6 months before onset, with over 55% sensitivity and roughly 77% specificity. To identify distinguishing TCR V-J signatures, a discovery cohort of about a hundred patients was used, comprising 43 with Graves' ophthalmopathy and about 59 with stable Graves' hyperthyroidism. Prospective prediction of ophthalmopathy was tested in an independent validation cohort consisting of 18 to 20 hyperthyroidism patients and approximately 16 patients who later progressed to ophthalmopathy. The roughly 91 discovery patients were randomly split 7:3 into training and test sets. In addition, the study compared T-cell repertoires in thyroid tissue and in blood from six Graves' hyperthyroidism patients. After sampling, hyperthyroidism patients received methimazole starting at 30 mg daily, and ophthalmopathy patients received high-dose intravenous methylprednisolone. Libraries were constructed in a second round of multiplex PCR, after which size selection and purification were carried out. Libraries were sequenced paired-end with 100 bp reads on an Illumina HiSeq2000. SOAPnuke was used to process the raw data, with reads discarded if the reads contained adapters or uncalled bases, had a mean Phred below 15, or lacked an exact constant-primer or identifier match. High-quality paired reads were merged using COPE v1.2.5, and each unique nucleotide sequence was defined as a clonotype. MiTCR v1.1 was used to align the clonotypes against IMGT TRBV, TRBD and TRBJ reference segments. Only V-J combinations with frequency above 0.0001, covering 99% to 99.2% of repertoires, were analysed. A TCS score was defined as the ratio of F50 (clonal expansion) to E x V (chaos), with BLOSUM62-based TCRdist applied between CDR3 peptides within each V-J. Welch's t-statistics and random forest reduced around 510 V-J features to under 15, which were used in a naive Bayes classifier (R e1071). Sample size was not statistically predetermined, and investigators were not blinded to group allocation. TCR Vbeta CDR3 sequencing of 120 to 150 peripheral blood samples (about 45 ophthalmopathy, under 80 hyperthyroidism and approximately 17 progressor patients) is reported in the paper.

The rearranged segments are TRBV20-1 and TRBJ2-2; the D gene cannot be resolved beyond TRBD1 or TRBD2, each matching 5 bases. This sequence originates from a woman between 18 and 29 years old with Graves disease. Donor details come from another sample of the same person, matched by shared clones. Specimen: peripheral blood mononuclear cells (PBMCs), collected at new diagnosis, from a patient treated with antithyroid drugs. At the DNA level, the sequence is TGCAGTGCTGATAGAGGGGCACTGTCGAACACCGGGGAGCTGTTTTTT. Translation gives CSADRGALSNTGELFF.